Presented here are 32 T cell receptor beta chains from one specimen sequenced in a study of cytomegalovirus exposure and HLA in healthy donors. Sequenced by immunoSEQ multiplex PCR; TCRdb stores in-frame clones only, minus some. Among 250,000 or so clones listed, about 87% were seen once. Input material: PBMCs. The source of these receptors is a man younger than 35 in good health and CMV-seronegative.

This clone has just one count. This rearrangement joins TRBV18 to TRBJ1-1; 9 positions agree with TRBD1. Germline loops: CDR1 KGHSH, CDR2 LQKENI. This CDR3 spans 16 amino acids. The J segment lost 0 bases and the V segment lost 6 bases, leaving 8 bases of the junction unmatched. In DNA, the CDR3 is TGTGCCAGCTCTCCTCTTACAGGGGGCATGAACACTGAAGCTTTCTTT. It is translated as CASSPLTGGMNTEAFF.

The chain couples TRBV7-6 to TRBJ2-5; TRBD1 is a possible D gene (6 bases). Trimming stripped 5 bases from V and 3 bases from J, with 19 bases between. The CDR3 has 16 residues. Germline V lookup: CDR1 SGHVS, CDR2 FNYEAQ. The CDR3 here is CASSRTSRTVEETQYF. The CDR3 region has the DNA TGTGCCAGCAGCCGTACCTCCCGGACAGTGGAAGAGACCCAGTACTTC.

Here the CDR3 DNA reads TGTGCCAGCAGCTTAGAGGTCGGCAGGCTCTATGGCTACACCTTC. It is translated as CASSLEVGRLYGYTF. The rearrangement links TRBV7-8 to TRBJ1-2; D not certain. The V end lost 1 base, the J end lost 4 bases, and 13 bases lay between the germline ends. The CDR3 is made up of 15 amino acids. The V gene's germline CDR1 is SGHVS and CDR2 FQNEAQ.

The chain carries TRBV13 and TRBJ2-1; 12 nucleotides agree with TRBD2. The V and J ends lost 5 bases and 4 bases, in that order; junction bases with no gene match: 3. The CDR3 has 15 residues. Germline V gene sequence: CDR1 PRHDT, CDR2 FYEKMQ (reference sequence). CDR3 DNA sequence: TGTGCCAGCAGCACCGGGACTAGCGGGTACAATGAGCAGTTCTTC. It encodes CASSTGTSGYNEQFF. Drawing the rest from reference TRBV13 and TRBJ2-1, the complete variable domain is AAGVIQSPRHLIKEKRETATLKCYPIPRHDTVYWYQQGPGQDPQFLISFYEKMQSDKGSIPDRFSAQQFSDYHSELNMSSLELGDSALYFCASSTGTSGYNEQFFGPGTRLTVL.

The chain uses TRBV7-2 and TRBJ1-5; 9 bases agree with TRBD1. Germline V gene data show CDR1 as SGHTA and CDR2 as FQGNSA. This CDR3 region has 16 residues. V lost 0 bases to trimming and J lost 4 bases; unmatched junction nucleotides: 4. The CDR3 here is CASSLAGQGFNQPQHF. CDR3 nucleotides: TGTGCCAGCAGCTTAGCCGGACAGGGGTTTAATCAGCCCCAGCATTTT.

The gene calls are TRBV5-6 and TRBJ1-5, with 7 bases lining up with TRBD1. CDR1 is SGHDT, CDR2 YYEEEE, per germline. There are 14 residues in the CDR3. V was pared by 2 bases and J by 5 bases, with 4 bases of the junction left unmatched. The CDR3 loop is CASSFGQGDQPQHF. Here the CDR3 DNA reads TGTGCCAGCAGCTTCGGGCAGGGGGATCAGCCCCAGCATTTT.

CDR3 nucleotides: TGTGCCAGCAGCCCGGGACTAGCGGGCCCCTACGAGCAGTACTTC. Protein: CASSPGLAGPYEQYF. This chain uses TRBV9 with TRBJ2-7, with 12 bases fitting TRBD2. The V segment lost 4 bases and the J segment 2 bases; nucleotides outside the gene matches: 4. Per the germline V gene, CDR1 is SGDLS and CDR2 is YYNGEE. The CDR3 is 15 amino acids.

This clone has just one count. The rearrangement links TRBV27 to TRBJ1-2, with D unclear. The CDR3 is 14 residues long. Trimming took off 8 bases at V and 4 bases at J, with 17 bases between the two ends. CDR1 is MNHEY and CDR2 is SMNVEV in the germline V gene (reference sequence). In DNA, the CDR3 is TGTGCCAGCCGGGTTGTGGGAGCAACCTATGGCTACACCTTC. Residues: CASRVVGATYGYTF.

The chain joins TRBV10-1 to TRBJ1-1, with a possible D match to TRBD1 (5 bases). Trimming removed 7 bases at V and 0 bases at J, with 12 bases between. The CDR3 sequence is 14 residues long. Germline-derived CDR1 and CDR2 are WNHNN and SYGVQD (reference sequence). The CDR3 spells CASMGGPMNTEAFF. CDR3 in DNA: TGCGCCAGCATGGGGGGACCCATGAACACTGAAGCTTTCTTT.

The chain uses TRBV7-2 and TRBJ2-3; 9 bases fit TRBD2. V lost 3 bases, J lost 4 bases, and 8 bases stayed unmatched. The CDR3 loop spans 16 amino acids. In germline, CDR1 is SGHTA, CDR2 FQGNSA. The CDR3, as DNA: TGTGCCAGCAGCTTTTTAGGCGGGGGGGCCCCAGATACGCAGTATTTT. It codes for CASSFLGGGAPDTQYF. Variable domain in full (rest from reference TRBV7-2 and TRBJ2-3): GAGVSQSPSNKVTEKGKDVELRCDPISGHTALYWYRQSLGQGLEFLIYFQGNSAPDKSGLPSDRFSAERTGGSVSTLTIQRTQQEDSAVYLCASSFLGGGAPDTQYFGPGTRLTVL.

This chain connects TRBV9 to TRBJ2-3; 7 bases fit TRBD1. V lost 0 bases to trimming and J lost 2 bases; unmatched junction nucleotides: 9. This CDR3 is 17 amino acids long. In germline, CDR1 is SGDLS, CDR2 YYNGEE. The CDR3 nucleotides are TGTGCCAGCAGCGTAGTAGGGGGCGGGCCCATCACAGATACGCAGTATTTT. It encodes CASSVVGGGPITDTQYF.

CDR3 sequence: CASSYTQGQPQHF. The DNA of the CDR3 is TGTGCCAGCAGCTACACGCAGGGACAGCCCCAGCATTTT. The V gene is TRBV7-2, the J gene TRBJ1-5, with D possibly being TRBD1 (5 bases). V was trimmed by 4 bases and J by 7 bases, leaving 11 bases between them. Germline V gene data show CDR1 as SGHTA and CDR2 as FQGNSA. The CDR3 has 13 amino acids. Drawing the rest from reference TRBV7-2 and TRBJ1-5, the complete variable domain is GAGVSQSPSNKVTEKGKDVELRCDPISGHTALYWYRQSLGQGLEFLIYFQGNSAPDKSGLPSDRFSAERTGGSVSTLTIQRTQQEDSAVYLCASSYTQGQPQHFGDGTRLSIL.

This chain joins TRBV7-2 and TRBJ2-5; 7 bases align to TRBD1. Germline-derived CDR1 and CDR2 are SGHTA and FQGNSA. This CDR3 contains 15 residues. The trim removed 5 bases at V and 0 bases at J, leaving 6 bases unmatched. The CDR3 DNA is TGTGCCAGCAGCACGTCGGGACAGTACCAAGAGACCCAGTACTTC. As protein: CASSTSGQYQETQYF.

This chain uses TRBV25-1 with TRBJ2-1, with 7 bases aligning to TRBD2. Germline trimming cut 1 base from V and 3 bases from J; bases unmatched to any gene: 3. This CDR3 spans 15 amino acids. The germline V gene has CDR1 MGHDK and CDR2 SYGVNS. The CDR3 protein is CASSEWGGGYNEQFF. The CDR3 DNA sequence: TGTGCCAGCAGTGAATGGGGCGGGGGCTACAATGAGCAGTTCTTC.

The table lists this clone with a count of one. The rearrangement joins TRBV4-1 to TRBJ2-3; D may be TRBD2 (6 bases). The V gene's germline CDR1 is MGHRA and CDR2 YSYEKL. The CDR3 loop spans 17 amino acids. Trimming shortened V by 5 bases and J by 5 bases, and 23 bases separated the two germline ends. The DNA of the CDR3 is TGCGCCAGCAGCACACGATCAAACCCCGGGAGCCTAGATACGCAGTATTTT. It encodes CASSTRSNPGSLDTQYF.

For the CDR3, the DNA is TGCGCCACCGCGGGGGGGCCCAACACCGGGGAGCTGTTTTTT. Translating gives CATAGGPNTGELFF. This sequence joins TRBV5-1 and TRBJ2-2; 9 nucleotides align to TRBD2. Germline-derived CDR1 and CDR2 are SGHRS and YFSETQ. The CDR3 sequence is 14 residues long. Losses at the gene ends were 9 bases for V and 2 bases for J; bases not matched to a gene: 5.

This clone showed up just once. V is TRBV5-4 and J is TRBJ2-1; weak D call: TRBD2 (6 bases). This CDR3 spans 16 amino acids. Germline V gene sequence: CDR1 SGHNT, CDR2 YYREEE (reference sequence). Trimming removed 4 bases at V and 5 bases at J, with 19 bases between. The CDR3 spells CASSPWRGEVNNEQFF. In DNA, the CDR3 is TGTGCCAGCAGCCCCTGGCGGGGCGAGGTTAACAATGAGCAGTTCTTC.

This clone was recorded a few times. The chain combines TRBV27 with TRBJ1-1; D not certain. CDR1 MNHEY and CDR2 SMNVEV come from the germline V gene (reference sequence). This CDR3 is built from 14 residues. With 3 bases removed from V and 0 bases from J, the gap between germline ends came to 8 bases. The CDR3 loop is CASSFASVNTEAFF. CDR3 in DNA: TGTGCCAGCAGTTTTGCATCGGTGAACACTGAAGCTTTCTTT.

This rearrangement joins TRBV19 to TRBJ2-1; 10 bases are a match to TRBD2. CDR3 length: 16 residues. Trimming at V came to 5 bases and at J to 4 bases, leaving 8 bases not matched to a gene. Germline V gene sequence: CDR1 LNHDA, CDR2 SQIVND (reference sequence). Here the CDR3 reads CASSPIAGGLYNEQFF. The CDR3 DNA reads as TGTGCCAGTAGTCCAATAGCGGGAGGCTTGTACAATGAGCAGTTCTTC.

This clone was seen only once. The chain has TRBV19 and TRBJ2-7; 10 positions match TRBD2. V was pared by 9 bases and J by 4 bases, with 9 bases of the junction left unmatched. This CDR3 comprises 14 residues. Per germline, CDR1 LNHDA and CDR2 SQIVND (reference sequence). CDR3 sequence: CASTRTSGSYEQYF. The CDR3 DNA reads as TGTGCCAGCACCCGGACTAGCGGATCTTACGAGCAGTACTTC.

The chain joins TRBV2 to TRBJ2-7; maybe TRBD2 (6 bases). V lost 4 bases to trimming and J lost 0 bases, with 13 bases between them. Germline CDR1 SNHLY, CDR2 FYNNEI. The CDR3 consists of 15 residues. CDR3 residues: CASSVGHGSSYEQYF. The CDR3 nucleotides are TGTGCCAGCAGTGTTGGTCACGGGAGCTCCTACGAGCAGTACTTC. Together with reference TRBV2 and TRBJ2-7, the CDR3 gives the full variable domain: EPEVTQTPSHQVTQMGQEVILRCVPISNHLYFYWYRQILGQKVEFLVSFYNNEISEKSEIFDDQFSVERPDGSNFTLKIRSTKLEDSAMYFCASSVGHGSSYEQYFGPGTRLTVT.

In this sample, this clone turned up a few times. This chain uses TRBV2 with TRBJ1-2; 10 nucleotides line up with TRBD1. Germline trimming cut 6 bases from V and 5 bases from J; bases unmatched to any gene: 9. Germline V CDR1 and CDR2: SNHLY, FYNNEI. This CDR3 is built from 15 residues. The CDR3 sequence is CASRGTGALLYGYTF. DNA of the CDR3: TGTGCCAGCAGGGGGACAGGGGCTCTCCTTTATGGCTACACCTTC.

This clone was observed a handful of times. The chain uses TRBV28 and TRBJ1-2; TRBD1 matches 8 bases. In germline, CDR1 is MDHEN, CDR2 SYDVKM. This CDR3 has 12 amino acids. The junction had 1 base not matched to a gene; V was cut back by 5 bases and J by 5 bases. The CDR3 nucleotides read TGTGCCAGCAGTAGACAGGGGTATGGCTACACCTTC. Translating it yields CASSRQGYGYTF.

The gene calls are TRBV18 and TRBJ2-4; maybe TRBD1 (5 bases). The CDR3 is made up of 15 amino acids. V lost 3 bases and J lost 2, with 11 bases in between. The germline V gene has CDR1 KGHSH and CDR2 LQKENI. The CDR3 region is CASSPPAGSKNIQYF. The DNA for the CDR3 is TGTGCCAGCTCACCCCCGGCAGGGTCCAAAAACATTCAGTACTTC.

V and J are TRBV7-9 and TRBJ2-3; 7 nucleotides line up with TRBD2. V lost 3 bases and J lost 2; bases outside the gene matches: 5. There are 15 residues in the CDR3. Germline loops: CDR1 SEHNR, CDR2 FQNEAQ (reference sequence). Written as DNA, the CDR3 is TGTGCCAGCAGCTTCGGGCTAGCGGACACAGATACGCAGTATTTT. Translation gives CASSFGLADTDTQYF.

The gene calls are TRBV18 and TRBJ1-2, with 7 nucleotides matching TRBD1. V shed 3 bases and J 6 bases; nucleotides not matched to a gene: 7. Germline values: CDR1 KGHSH, CDR2 LQKENI. This CDR3 has 14 residues. Here the CDR3 DNA reads TGTGCCAGCTCACCTAAGGGGGCGCTGAATGGCTACACCTTC. Its translation is CASSPKGALNGYTF.

This clone was seen more than once but under ten times. This rearrangement joins TRBV28 to TRBJ1-2; TRBD1 matches 10 bases. The germline V gene encodes CDR1 MDHEN and CDR2 SYDVKM. The V gene end was trimmed by 6 bases and the J gene end by 14 bases; junction bases not matched to a gene: 3. The CDR3 has 10 residues. The CDR3: CASSGQGVTF. As DNA, the CDR3 is TGTGCCAGCAGCGGACAGGGGGTGACCTTC.

The chain carries TRBV5-1 and TRBJ1-2; D is ambiguous. The V end lost 4 bases, the J end lost 10 bases, and 20 bases lay between the germline ends. This CDR3 comprises 14 residues. The germline gives CDR1 SGHRS, CDR2 YFSETQ. CDR3 coding DNA: TGCGCCAGCAGCCTAAATACCGGTGCCGGAGACTACACCTTC. It is translated as CASSLNTGAGDYTF.

A remark on this clone: A junction boundary mismatches the germline segment, possibly from a read error. The J gene is TRBJ1-5, the V gene TRBV7-9; the match to TRBD1 covers 10 bases. The CDR3 is 16 amino acids. Germline-derived CDR1 and CDR2 are SEHNR and FQNEAQ (reference sequence). CDR3 sequence: CASSSWTGGENQPQHF. In nucleotides, the CDR3 is TGTGCCAGCAGCTCCTGGACAGGGGGTGAGAATCAGCCCCAACATTTT.

This clone has just a few counts. CDR3 bases: TGCAGCGTAATGGACAGCGGGACCCAGTACTTC. Translation gives CSVMDSGTQYF. The chain employs TRBV29-1 and TRBJ2-5, with a weak D call TRBD1 (6 bases). Deletions cut 6 bases from V and 7 bases from J, with 12 bases between. This CDR3 contains 11 residues. CDR1 and CDR2 (germline): SQVTM, ANQGSEA.

The gene calls are TRBV5-6 and TRBJ2-7, with 7 bases aligning to TRBD2. Looked up from germline, CDR1 is SGHDT and CDR2 is YYEEEE. This CDR3 region has 13 residues. Trimming removed 2 bases from V and 3 bases from J; junction bases left unmatched: 2. The CDR3 sequence is CASSFGLDYEQYF. DNA for the CDR3: TGTGCCAGCAGCTTCGGACTAGACTACGAGCAGTACTTC.

The rearrangement uses TRBV4-1 and TRBJ1-4; TRBD1 aligns across 8 bases. The V and J ends lost 0 bases and 6 bases, in that order; junction bases with no gene match: 15. The CDR3 is 19 residues long. CDR1 and CDR2 from the germline V gene are MGHRA and YSYEKL. As DNA, the CDR3 is TGCGCCAGCAGCCAAGATAGTACGCTTGCAGGGGGCTTCTATGAAAAACTGTTTTTT. Amino acids: CASSQDSTLAGGFYEKLFF.